This entry features one T cell receptor beta chain sequence. Its matching antigen is unknown. This record comes from a study of CD8 T cells in ankylosing spondylitis. The ends were cut back, 8 bases at V and 2 bases at J, with 16 bases in the middle. The CDR3 sequence is 14 residues long. The germline CDR1 and CDR2 sequences are MNHEY and SMNVEV (reference sequence). Study-level findings and limits: Disease-linked clones were CD8+ and relatively rare in peripheral blood. Some motif variants had been reported before (in reactive arthritis synovial fluid and blood). Blood from ankylosing spondylitis patients appeared to carry a characteristic roughly 8-variant TCR beta motif. Matched ankylosing spondylitis synovial fluid reportedly showed significant enrichment of disease-linked clones.

Generation of TCR beta libraries employed quantitative 5'-RACE incorporating molecular barcodes. TCRdb used MiXCR to reprocess the 5' RACE reads, holding one entry per CDR3 protein. The sample shows under 950,000 distinct CDR3 sequences, under 20% of them seen only once. The material sequenced was blood, either unsorted or a sorted T cell fraction (not recorded which). This clonotype was sampled from a male donor with ankylosing spondylitis. This sequence joins TRBV27 and TRBJ2-7; TRBD1 might be the D (6 bases). The CDR3 nucleotides are TGTGCCAGCGACCAAGGGGACACTGCCTACGAGCAGTACTTC. Its protein product is CASDQGDTAYEQYF.